This TCR beta chain was retrieved from a study of T-cell reconstitution after alpha-beta-depleted transplantation in children. Unique molecular identifiers were incorporated during preparation of the TCRbeta library. Each CDR3 protein gets one entry after TCRdb re-called the PCR reads with MiXCR. The table shows 450,000 to 500,000 distinct CDR3 sequences, with around 12% occurring only once. Trimming left V 1 base short and J 3 bases short, with 7 bases between. Germline CDR1 is SGHRS and CDR2 is YFSETQ. This CDR3 spans 14 amino acids. In this sample, this clonotype turned up a few times. This chain joins TRBV5-1 and TRBJ2-2; D unresolved. The specimen comprised PBMCs from the stem cell graft donor, sampled from the stem cell graft. The TCR originated in a human donor who donated a stem cell graft to a child with combined immunodeficiency. The CDR3 coding sequence is TGCGCCAGCAGCTTGCGACCACACACCGGGGAGCTGTTTTTT. Translation: CASSLRPHTGELFF.